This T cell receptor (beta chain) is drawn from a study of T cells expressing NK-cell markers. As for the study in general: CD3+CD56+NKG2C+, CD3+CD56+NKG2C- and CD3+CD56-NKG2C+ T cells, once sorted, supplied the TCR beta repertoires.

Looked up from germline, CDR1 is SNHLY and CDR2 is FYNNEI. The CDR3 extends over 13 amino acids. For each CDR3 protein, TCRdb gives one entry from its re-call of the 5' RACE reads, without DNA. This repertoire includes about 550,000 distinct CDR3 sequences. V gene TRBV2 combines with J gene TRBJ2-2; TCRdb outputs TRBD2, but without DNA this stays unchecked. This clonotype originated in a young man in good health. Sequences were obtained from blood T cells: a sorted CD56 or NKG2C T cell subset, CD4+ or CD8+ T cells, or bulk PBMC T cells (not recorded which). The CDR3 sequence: CASIPLGGGELFF.